The 18 T cell receptor beta chains below come from one sample, sequenced in a study of Graves' ophthalmopathy and Graves' hyperthyroidism. RNA transcripts yielded amplified TCR beta CDR3 regions. RT-PCR with HTBI primers came first, then second-round multiplex PCR. TCRdb re-derived calls from the multiplex PCR reads in MiXCR, one entry per CDR3 protein. Among 400,000 to 500,000 distinct CDR3 sequences, roughly 21% were seen once, and the ten largest hold around 3.1%. Sequenced input: peripheral blood. These receptors were collected from a woman between 18 and 29 years old with stable Graves' hyperthyroidism.

With respect to this clonotype: Mismatch with germline at one junction end may stem from a read error. V and J are TRBV5-1 and TRBJ1-6, with 8 bases aligning to TRBD1. CDR3 length: 18 residues. In germline, CDR1 is SGHRS, CDR2 YFSETQ. CDR3 protein: CASSLVDRGGSYNSPLHF. The CDR3 bases are TGTGCCAGCAGCTTGGTCGACAGGGGCGGCTCCTATAATTCACCCCTCCACTTT. The full variable domain, its missing parts supplied by reference TRBV5-1 and TRBJ1-6, is KAGVTQTPRYLIKTRGQQVTLSCSPISGHRSVSWYQQTPGQGLQFLFEYFSETQRNKGNFPGRFSGRQFSNSRSEMNVSTLELGDSALYLCASSLVDRGGSYNSPLHFGNGTRLTVT.

This clonotype appeared many times. The chain links TRBV7-2 to TRBJ2-7, with 9 bases matching TRBD2. Losses at the gene ends were 5 bases for V and 7 bases for J; bases not matched to a gene: 12. This CDR3 is built from 15 residues. CDR1 and CDR2 from the germline V gene are SGHTA and FQGNSA. CDR3 residues: CASSPIAGVVGEQYF. CDR3 in DNA: TGTGCCAGCAGCCCCATAGCGGGAGTTGTGGGGGAGCAGTACTTC. Using reference TRBV7-2 and TRBJ2-7 for the parts outside the CDR3, the full variable domain is GAGVSQSPSNKVTEKGKDVELRCDPISGHTALYWYRQSLGQGLEFLIYFQGNSAPDKSGLPSDRFSAERTGGSVSTLTIQRTQQEDSAVYLCASSPIAGVVGEQYFGPGTRLTVT.

This clonotype has just a few counts. Possible read error: a much larger clone is one base away. V and J are TRBV18 and TRBJ1-5, with D unclear. Germline lookup yields CDR1 KGHSH and CDR2 LQKENI. The CDR3 has 15 amino acids. The DNA of the CDR3 is TGTGCCAGCTCACCGGTGCGGGATAGCAATCAGTCCCAGCATTTT. Translated, it gives CASSPVRDSNQSQHF.

This clonotype was detected only a few times. This chain joins TRBV7-3 and TRBJ1-1; TRBD1 aligns across 7 bases. The CDR3 is 14 residues long. Germline-derived CDR1 and CDR2 are SGHTA and FQGTGA. V lost 5 bases to trimming and J lost 6 bases; unmatched junction nucleotides: 9. The CDR3 reads CASSPGQAVAEAFF. DNA of the CDR3: TGTGCCAGCAGCCCTGGACAGGCGGTCGCTGAAGCTTTCTTT.

This clonotype was seen ten or more times. The gene calls are TRBV20-1 and TRBJ2-7; 13 bases match TRBD2. CDR1 is DFQATT, CDR2 SNEGSKA, per germline (reference sequence). J lost 4 bases, V lost 1 base, and 4 bases had no gene match. The CDR3 is 15 residues long. DNA of the CDR3: TGCAGTGCTAGAGGACTACTAGCGGGAGGGTACGAGCAGTACTTC. As protein: CSARGLLAGGYEQYF.

This clonotype has a count of ten or more. V usage is TRBV19 and J usage is TRBJ1-2; D possibly corresponds to TRBD1 (5 bases). The CDR3 has 11 amino acids. Germline V CDR1 and CDR2: LNHDA, SQIVND (reference sequence). With 4 bases removed from V and 13 bases from J, the gap between germline ends came to 13 bases. The chain's CDR3 is CASSTSGPSTF. The CDR3 region has the DNA TGTGCCAGTAGTACGTCGGGACCTAGCACCTTC. The complete variable domain, with remaining parts taken from reference TRBV19 and TRBJ1-2, reads DGGITQSPKYLFRKEGQNVTLSCEQNLNHDAMYWYRQDPGQGLRLIYYSQIVNDFQKGDIAEGYSVSREKKESFPLTVTSAQKNPTAFYLCASSTSGPSTFGSGTRLTVV.

This clonotype was detected many times. The chain employs TRBV20-1 and TRBJ1-2, with D possibly being TRBD1 (5 bases). In germline, CDR1 is DFQATT, CDR2 SNEGSKA (reference sequence). Trimming pared 5 bases from V and 3 bases from J, leaving 13 bases between. This CDR3 spans 13 amino acids. This CDR3 reads CSAAPGTHYGYTF. The CDR3 coding sequence is TGCAGTGCTGCCCCCGGGACTCACTATGGCTACACCTTC.

The table lists this clonotype with many counts. CDR3 nucleotides: TGTGCCAGCAGTCCAGGGATGGTCTATGGCTACACCTTC. This codes for CASSPGMVYGYTF. This chain joins TRBV6-5 and TRBJ1-2, with D perhaps TRBD1 (5 bases). Germline CDR1 reads MNHEY; CDR2 reads SVGAGI. V lost 5 bases, J lost 4 bases, and 11 bases lay in between. The CDR3 runs to 13 residues.

This clonotype has a count of ten or more. The genes are TRBV11-1 and TRBJ2-2, with D uncertain. CDR1 and CDR2 from the germline V gene are SGHAT and FQDESV (reference sequence). Trimming took off 3 bases at V and 0 bases at J, with 14 bases between the two ends. The CDR3 is 17 residues long. The CDR3 coding sequence is TGTGCCAGCAGCTTTGAGAAGCGACACGCGAACACCGGGGAGCTGTTTTTT. This codes for CASSFEKRHANTGELFF.

V gene TRBV3-1 combines with J gene TRBJ2-5, with D possibly matching TRBD2 (5 bases). CDR1 and CDR2 from the germline V gene are LGHDT and YNNKEL (reference sequence). Trimming stripped 0 bases from V and 8 bases from J, with 7 bases between. CDR3 length equals 12 residues. DNA of the CDR3: TGTGCCAGCAGCCAAGATCGGGATACCCAGTACTTC. Its protein product is CASSQDRDTQYF.

This clonotype was seen ten or more times. The chain uses TRBV3-1 and TRBJ1-1; TRBD1 matches 9 bases. Germline values: CDR1 LGHDT, CDR2 YNNKEL (reference sequence). Trimming removed 1 base from V and 8 bases from J; junction bases left unmatched: 8. This CDR3 contains 15 residues. Here the CDR3 reads CASSQVPDRGTEAFF. CDR3 DNA: TGTGCCAGCAGCCAAGTTCCGGACAGGGGCACCGAAGCTTTCTTT. Variable domain in full (rest from reference TRBV3-1 and TRBJ1-1): DTAVSQTPKYLVTQMGNDKSIKCEQNLGHDTMYWYKQDSKKFLKIMFSYNNKELIINETVPNRFSPKSPDKAHLNLHINSLELGDSAVYFCASSQVPDRGTEAFFGQGTRLTVV.

The sample holds many counts of this clonotype. This chain links TRBV9 with TRBJ2-7, with TRBD2 identical over 8 bases. V lost 3 bases and J lost 0; bases outside the gene matches: 11. CDR1 and CDR2 (germline): SGDLS, YYNGEE. This CDR3 has 17 amino acids. In nucleotides, the CDR3 is TGTGCCAGCAGCGAGCCGGGGGGGTCCATCGGCTCCTACGAGCAGTACTTC. As protein: CASSEPGGSIGSYEQYF.

V and J are TRBV12-3 or TRBV12-4 and TRBJ1-1; D is unclear. Trimming pared 6 bases from V and 1 base from J, leaving 24 bases between. The CDR3 totals 18 residues. As DNA, the CDR3 is TGTGCCAGCAGCTTCCCGAAACTTGGACCCGGGAGGAACACTGAAGCTTTCTTT. It codes for CASSFPKLGPGRNTEAFF.

The sample holds many counts of this clonotype. The V and J genes are TRBV27 and TRBJ2-5; 7 bases match TRBD2. Germline loops: CDR1 MNHEY, CDR2 SMNVEV (reference sequence). The length of the CDR3 is 15 residues. V gave up 4 bases and J gave up 4 bases; unmatched junction bases: 9. The CDR3 region has the DNA TGTGCCAGCAGTTCCGGGACTTCGGGGGGAGAGACCCAGTACTTC. Its protein is CASSSGTSGGETQYF.

The CDR3 DNA sequence: TGTGCCAGCAGCCCTAGTACCCCGGGAGGGCCCTCGGAAGAGACCCAGTACTTC. It translates to CASSPSTPGGPSEETQYF. The V gene is TRBV5-6, the J gene TRBJ2-5; 8 bases map to TRBD2. The CDR3 has 18 amino acids. Unmatched junction bases numbered 17, after V lost 4 bases and J lost 3 bases. Germline assignment: CDR1 SGHDT and CDR2 YYEEEE.

This clonotype was recorded a few times. The V call is TRBV9, the J call TRBJ2-7; 11 bases match TRBD2. There are 18 residues in the CDR3. From germline, CDR1 is SGDLS and CDR2 YYNGEE. Germline trimming cut 2 bases from V and 6 bases from J; bases unmatched to any gene: 16. This chain's CDR3 is CASSVGPFPSGRIGEQYF. Here the CDR3 DNA reads TGTGCCAGCAGCGTTGGCCCTTTTCCTAGCGGGAGGATTGGCGAGCAGTACTTC.

The gene calls are TRBV7-2 and TRBJ1-2; D is perhaps TRBD1 (5 bases). CDR1 and CDR2 from the germline V gene are SGHTA and FQGNSA. The CDR3 length is 14 residues. The V end lost 0 bases, the J end lost 8 bases, and 13 bases lay between the germline ends. CDR3 nucleotides: TGTGCCAGCAGCTTAGCGGGGCAGGCGGGCGGCTACACCTTC. Translating it yields CASSLAGQAGGYTF.

Ten or more counts support this clonotype. The CDR3 DNA reads as TGTGCCAGCACCTGGGACACCCCAAACACTGAAGCTTTCTTT. Translation gives CASTWDTPNTEAFF. This sequence joins TRBV6-1 and TRBJ1-1, with D perhaps TRBD1 (6 bases). CDR1 and CDR2 from the germline V gene are MNHNS and SASEGT. The length of the CDR3 is 14 residues. With 7 bases removed from V and 2 bases from J, the gap between germline ends came to 14 bases.